This TCR beta chain appears in the sequencing data of a study of T cell responses to AZD1222 COVID-19 vaccine. Regarding the study as a whole: Repertoires were obtained solely post-peak T cell response.

As concerns this clone: The antigen is undetermined.

Generated by immunoSEQ multiplex PCR, the TCRdb table keeps only in-frame clones and is missing some. The data contain over 150,000 clones, over 75% of them singletons. The germline V gene encodes CDR1 ENHRY and CDR2 SYGVKD. V dropped 2 bases and J dropped 2; count of bases not matched to a gene: 5. The length of the CDR3 is 16 residues. The receptor was derived from an adult in good health. The genes are TRBV10-3 and TRBJ2-3; 9 bases match TRBD1. Sequenced here: peripheral blood, sampled on day 0 of AZD1222 vaccination. The CDR3 is CAISEAGTGITDTQYF. CDR3 nucleotide sequence: TGTGCCATCAGTGAGGCCGGGACAGGGATCACAGATACGCAGTATTTT.